This TCR beta chain was found in a study of regulatory T cells in long-lasting Graves disease. Study summary: Freshly diagnosed Graves' patients had used antithyroid drugs for under 3 months.

Researchers made TCR beta libraries by using iRepertoire HTBI primers and running Arm-PCR on CDR3 regions. TCRdb independently ran MiXCR on the multiplex PCR reads; one entry per CDR3 protein. The sample contains 400,000 to 550,000 distinct CDR3 sequences, about a sixth of which appear only once. Losses at the gene ends were 10 bases for V and 6 bases for J; bases not matched to a gene: 14. The CDR3 extends over 15 amino acids. CDR1 ENHRY and CDR2 SYGVKD come from the germline V gene. The study, taken as a whole, reports: The study found lower TCR diversity in persistent Graves' patients than in newly diagnosed ones.

Specified time point: newly diagnosed GD, antithyroid drugs for less than 3 months. RNA from PBMCs was the source of the TCR library. This clonotype occurred many times. Its antigen is not identified. The same data also contributed to another study, on T cells in Graves' hyperthyroidism and ophthalmopathy.

The source material was peripheral blood mononuclear cells (PBMCs), sampled at new diagnosis, from a patient treated with antithyroid drugs. This TCR derives from a woman aged 30 to 39 with Graves disease. This chain connects TRBV10-3 to TRBJ2-3, with TRBD2 identical over 9 bases. CDR3 coding DNA: TGTGCCACCAAAGACTTAGCGGGAGTAACTGATACGCAGTATTTT. Amino acid sequence: CATKDLAGVTDTQYF.